The source of this T cell receptor (beta chain) is a study of cytomegalovirus exposure and HLA in healthy donors. PCR was performed using 60 Vbeta and 13 Jbeta primers. Original methodology: There were 80 million or so unique TCR beta chains by a later count, and some 11 million of them were shared. This table comes from immunoSEQ multiplex PCR, and its TCRdb copy is limited to in-frame clones, with some not included. V and J calls and clone size are given by that table; D and trimming were obtained from the DNA. The repertoire has around 57,000 clones, 80% to 90% of them found once; the top ten carry 1.5%. The CDR3 is 14 residues long. Germline CDR1 is SGHNT and CDR2 is YYREEE (reference sequence). V shed 2 bases and J shed 3 bases, with 11 bases lying between them. A remark on this clone: Its antigen is unknown.

Notes on the study in general: A link between a missense DCLRE1C variant and TCR beta V- and J-gene trimming emerged from a later analysis. Reports showed the classifier diagnosing cytomegalovirus status with high specificity and sensitivity. Altogether, more than 150 TCR beta chains were recorded as cytomegalovirus-associated.

The sequence was collected from a man aged 30 to 39 in good health and CMV-seropositive. The genes are TRBV5-4 and TRBJ1-1; D uncertain. The sequenced sample consisted of PBMCs. The CDR3: CASSFPGSHTEAFF. In nucleotides, the CDR3 is TGTGCCAGCAGCTTCCCCGGGAGTCACACTGAAGCTTTCTTT.